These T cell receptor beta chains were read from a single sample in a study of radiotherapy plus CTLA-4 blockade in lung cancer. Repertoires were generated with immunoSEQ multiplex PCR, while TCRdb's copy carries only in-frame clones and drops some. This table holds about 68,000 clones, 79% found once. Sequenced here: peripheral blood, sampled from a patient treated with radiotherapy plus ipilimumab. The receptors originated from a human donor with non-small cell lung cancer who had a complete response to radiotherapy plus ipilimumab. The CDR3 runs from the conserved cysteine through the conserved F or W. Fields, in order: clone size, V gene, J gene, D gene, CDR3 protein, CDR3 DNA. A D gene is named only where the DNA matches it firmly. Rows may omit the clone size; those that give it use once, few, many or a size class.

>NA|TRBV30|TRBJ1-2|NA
CAWSVQGDGGYTF
TGTGCCTGGAGTGTACAAGGGGACGGTGGCTACACCTTC
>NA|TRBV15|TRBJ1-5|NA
CATSTRLSQPQHF
TGTGCCACCAGCACTCGTCTTAGCCAGCCCCAGCATTTT
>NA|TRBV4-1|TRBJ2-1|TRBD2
CASSLTGTSVGNEQFF
TGCGCCAGCAGCTTAACCGGGACTAGCGTGGGGAATGAGCAGTTCTTC
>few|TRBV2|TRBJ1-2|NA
CASSTKGYSGYTF
TGTGCCAGCAGTACCAAGGGGTACTCTGGCTACACCTTC
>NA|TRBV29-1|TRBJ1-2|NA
CSAPRGGYGYTF
TGCAGCGCCCCACGGGGAGGCTATGGCTACACCTTC
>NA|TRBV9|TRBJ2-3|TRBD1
CASSTPTSQTGGTDTQYF
TGTGCCAGCAGCACACCCACATCCCAAACAGGGGGTACAGATACGCAGTATTTT
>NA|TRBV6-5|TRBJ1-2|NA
CASSPLSTGRGYTF
TGTGCCAGCAGTCCCCTCTCCACTGGGAGAGGCTACACCTTC
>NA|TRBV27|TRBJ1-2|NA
CASSKVGPNYGYTF
TGTGCCAGCAGTAAGGTGGGTCCTAACTATGGCTACACCTTC
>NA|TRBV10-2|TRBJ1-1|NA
CASSRQGPNTEAFF
TGCGCCAGCAGCCGCCAGGGGCCGAACACTGAAGCTTTCTTT
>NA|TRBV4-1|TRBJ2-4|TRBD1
CASSQGSQGLAKNIQYF
TGCGCCAGCAGCCAAGGATCACAGGGGCTAGCCAAAAACATTCAGTACTTC
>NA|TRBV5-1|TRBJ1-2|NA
CASTPGGNYGYTF
TGCGCCAGCACCCCCGGGGGGAACTATGGCTACACCTTC
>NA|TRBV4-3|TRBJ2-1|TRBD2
CASSRTSGEYNEQFF
TGCGCCAGCAGCCGAACTAGCGGGGAGTACAATGAGCAGTTCTTC
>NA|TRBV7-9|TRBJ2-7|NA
CASSLVSYEQYF
TGTGCCAGCAGCTTAGTTTCCTACGAGCAGTACTTC
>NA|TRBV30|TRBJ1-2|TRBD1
CAWSVTRTGGMGYGYTF
TGTGCCTGGAGTGTAACCCGGACAGGGGGCATGGGCTATGGCTACACCTTC
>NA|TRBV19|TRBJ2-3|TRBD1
CASSPGQGSTDTQYF
TGTGCCAGTAGTCCAGGACAGGGGAGCACAGATACGCAGTATTTT
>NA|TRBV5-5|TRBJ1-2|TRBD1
CASSWDRGNYGYTF
TGTGCCAGCAGCTGGGACAGGGGTAACTATGGCTACACCTTC
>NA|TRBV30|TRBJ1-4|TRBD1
CARDRGGPYATNEKLFF
TGTGCCAGGGACAGGGGGGGTCCATACGCAACTAATGAAAAACTGTTTTTT
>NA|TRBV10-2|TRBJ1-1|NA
CASTEGTEAFF
TGCGCCAGCACAGAGGGGACTGAAGCTTTCTTT
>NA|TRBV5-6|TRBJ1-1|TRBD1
CASSSYRGRLGKTEAFF
TGTGCCAGCAGCTCCTACAGGGGGCGCCTTGGAAAAACTGAAGCTTTCTTT
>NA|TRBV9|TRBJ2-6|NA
CASSPHPFNQARANVLTF
TGTGCCAGCAGCCCACACCCCTTCAACCAAGCCCGGGCCAACGTCCTGACTTTC
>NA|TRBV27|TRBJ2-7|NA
CASSLSRDGSYEQYF
TGTGCCAGCAGTTTATCCCGGGACGGCTCCTACGAGCAGTACTTC
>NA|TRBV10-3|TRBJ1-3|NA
CAIKIDPDHPSGNTIYF
TGTGCCATCAAGATCGACCCCGATCATCCCTCTGGAAACACCATATATTTT
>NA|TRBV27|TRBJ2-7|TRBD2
CASSRRAGSSYEQYF
TGTGCCAGCAGCCGTCGAGCGGGGAGCTCCTACGAGCAGTACTTC
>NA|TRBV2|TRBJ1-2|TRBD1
CASSPSRQGAQDYTF
TGTGCCAGCAGTCCTTCCCGACAGGGGGCGCAGGACTACACCTTC
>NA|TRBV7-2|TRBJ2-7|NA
CASSSDGTYEQYF
TGTGCCAGCAGCTCGGACGGCACCTACGAGCAGTACTTC
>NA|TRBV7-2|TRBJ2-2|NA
CASSLLGGKNTGELFF
TGTGCCAGCAGCTTGTTAGGGGGGAAGAACACCGGGGAGCTGTTTTTT
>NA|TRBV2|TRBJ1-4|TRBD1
CASSIRTGYEKLFF
TGTGCCAGCAGTATAAGGACAGGGTACGAAAAACTGTTTTTT
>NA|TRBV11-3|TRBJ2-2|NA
CASSLDVGELFF
TGTGCCAGCAGCTTAGACGTCGGGGAGCTGTTTTTT
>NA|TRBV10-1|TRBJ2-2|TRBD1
CASSPGQGVTGELFF
TGCGCCAGCAGTCCGGGACAGGGTGTCACCGGGGAGCTGTTTTTT
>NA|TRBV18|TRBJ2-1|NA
CASSRNREQFF
TGTGCCAGCTCACGAAACAGGGAGCAGTTCTTC
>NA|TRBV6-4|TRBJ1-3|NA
CASSAAADQPSGNTIYF
TGTGCCAGCAGTGCCGCCGCCGATCAGCCCTCTGGAAACACCATATATTTT
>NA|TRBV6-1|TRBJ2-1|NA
CASNRGGEGGEQFF
TGTGCCAGCAACCGCGGCGGGGAAGGGGGTGAGCAGTTCTTC
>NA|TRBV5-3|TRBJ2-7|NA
CARSLDRPYEQYF
TGTGCCAGAAGCTTGGACAGACCCTACGAGCAGTACTTC
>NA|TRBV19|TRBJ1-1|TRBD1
CASSIDGQVVNTEAFF
TGTGCCAGTAGTATAGATGGACAGGTCGTGAACACTGAAGCTTTCTTT
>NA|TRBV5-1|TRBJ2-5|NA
CASSPGTYQETQYF
TGCGCCAGCAGTCCCGGGACATACCAAGAGACCCAGTACTTC
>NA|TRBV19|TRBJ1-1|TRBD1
CASSSRDRSTTEAFF
TGTGCCAGTAGTAGCCGGGACAGATCAACGACTGAAGCTTTCTTT
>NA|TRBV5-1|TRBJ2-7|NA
CASSLATSALYEQYF
TGCGCCAGCAGCTTGGCGACTAGTGCTCTCTACGAGCAGTACTTC
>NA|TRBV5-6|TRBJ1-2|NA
CASSLAATGYTF
TGTGCCAGCAGCTTGGCCGCCACCGGCTACACCTTC
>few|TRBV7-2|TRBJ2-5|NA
CASSPEGLRQETQYF
TGTGCCAGCAGCCCCGAGGGGCTTAGGCAAGAGACCCAGTACTTC
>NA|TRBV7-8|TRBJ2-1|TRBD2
CASTPLGRGLAGLSYNEQFF
TGTGCCAGCACCCCCCTGGGCCGGGGGCTAGCGGGATTATCCTACAATGAGCAGTTCTTC
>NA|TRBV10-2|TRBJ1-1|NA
CASSPMGGNTEAFF
TGCGCCAGCAGCCCTATGGGGGGGAACACTGAAGCTTTCTTT
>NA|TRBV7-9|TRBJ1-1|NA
CASSFDSTSEAFF
TGTGCCAGCAGCTTCGACAGCACCTCGGAAGCTTTCTTT
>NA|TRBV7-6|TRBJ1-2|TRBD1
CASSPGGGYGYTF
TGTGCCAGCAGCCCAGGGGGGGGCTATGGCTACACCTTC
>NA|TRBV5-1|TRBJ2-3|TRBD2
CASSFSGRRTDTQYF
TGCGCCAGCAGCTTTAGCGGGAGGCGAACAGATACGCAGTATTTT
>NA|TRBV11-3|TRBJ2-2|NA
CASSFVTVHTGELFF
TGTGCCAGCAGCTTCGTGACGGTTCACACCGGGGAGCTGTTTTTT
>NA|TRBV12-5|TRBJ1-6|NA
CASGPGYSPLHF
TGTGCTAGTGGTCCCGGGTATTCACCCCTCCACTTT
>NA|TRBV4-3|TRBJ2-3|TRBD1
CASSQRDRGLDTQYF
TGCGCCAGCAGCCAAAGGGACAGGGGATTAGATACGCAGTATTTT